One T cell receptor beta chain is described in this entry. What it recognizes is unknown. The data derive from a study of cytomegalovirus exposure and HLA in healthy donors. PCR used 60 Vbeta primers and 13 Jbeta primers. In the source study's methods: A later analysis counted approximately 80 million unique TCR beta chains, some 12 million shared. Libraries were prepared by immunoSEQ multiplex PCR; TCRdb keeps only in-frame clonotypes and omits some of them. Clonal size and the V and J genes are those of that table, whereas D and trimming came from the DNA. This sample has 80,000 or so clones; 75% to 80% occur once, and the top ten carry approximately 4.5%. Findings and limits, study-wide: Most sequenced TCRs were rare (though some public TCRs occurred in many donors). The study labeled approximately 150 TCR beta chains cytomegalovirus-associated. Per a prior analysis, the majority of TCR beta V segments were productive roughly 90% or roughly 30% of the time.

V was clipped by 5 bases and J by 10 bases; unmatched bases: 5. Germline V gives CDR1 MNHEY, CDR2 SVGAGI. The CDR3 runs 12 residues. The V call is TRBV6-5, the J call TRBJ1-3, with 7 bases lining up with TRBD1. This TCR derives from a man aged 35-49 years in good health and CMV-seronegative. Material: PBMCs. CDR3 nucleotide sequence: TGTGCCAGCAGTCCCCGGGACAGAACCATATATTTT. This sequence encodes CASSPRDRTIYF.